These 13 T cell receptor beta chains originate from one sample sequenced in a study of low-dose radiotherapy and immunotherapy resistance in tumors. Primers used for first-strand cDNA, a TRAV- and TRBV-specific set, covered both alpha and beta chains. TCRs underwent approximately 20 PCR cycles of amplification with a constant-region primer and V-primer adapter. Via MiXCR, TCRdb re-called the reads, giving one row per CDR3 protein. The sample records approximately 9,800 distinct CDR3 sequences, 35% to 50% being singletons. The receptors here all came from a human donor with advanced metastatic prostate, ovarian, gallbladder or colorectal cancer (not recorded which). This table probably holds off-target reads from a library built for another chain.

V usage is TRBV3-1 and J usage is TRBJ2-2; no definite D call. The CDR3 has 12 residues. V dropped 2 bases and J dropped 7 bases, with 5 bases sitting between them. Germline loops: CDR1 LGHDT, CDR2 YNNKEL (reference sequence). The CDR3, as DNA: TGTGCCAGCAGCCAAACGGTCGGGGAGCTGTTTTTT. Its protein is CASSQTVGELFF.

The chain combines TRBV6-6 with TRBJ1-3; D perhaps matches TRBD1 (6 bases). Germline values: CDR1 MNHNY, CDR2 SVGAGI (reference sequence). Trimming shortened V by 4 bases and J by 0 bases, and 10 bases separated the two germline ends. This CDR3 has 15 amino acids. The CDR3 sequence is CASSSTGFSGNTIYF. In DNA form, the CDR3 reads TGTGCCAGCAGTTCCACAGGGTTCTCTGGAAACACCATATATTTT.

The V gene is TRBV20-1, the J gene TRBJ1-1, with D maybe TRBD1 (6 bases). V was clipped by 6 bases and J by 10 bases, with 15 bases between them. CDR1 is DFQATT, CDR2 SNEGSKA, per germline (reference sequence). This CDR3 is built from 11 residues. DNA of the CDR3: TGCAGTGCATCCCCGGGACAAGGAGCTTTCTTT. Translating it yields CSASPGQGAFF.

Judged by abundance, this clonotype is medium-sized (0.01 to 0.1%). The CDR3 is CASSQRGGQPQHF. CDR3 bases: TGTGCCAGCAGCCAAAGGGGGGGACAGCCCCAGCATTTT. This chain uses TRBV3-1 with TRBJ1-5; tentative D call: TRBD1 (6 bases). Germline CDR1 is LGHDT and CDR2 is YNNKEL (reference sequence). CDR3 size: 13 residues. V was cut by 2 bases and J by 7 bases, with 9 bases left in between.

In its sample, this clonotype was seen a few times. This sequence joins TRBV14 and TRBJ1-2, with D possibly TRBD1 on 5 matching bases. V lost 3 bases and J lost 1, with 21 bases in between. Germline CDR1 reads SGHDN; CDR2 reads FVKESK. This CDR3 comprises 18 residues. The CDR3 is CASSHLPWVGEDNYGYTF. In DNA, the CDR3 is TGTGCCAGCAGCCACCTCCCTTGGGTAGGGGAGGATAACTATGGCTACACCTTC.

The rearrangement uses TRBV9 and TRBJ2-7, with 8 bases fitting TRBD1. The V gene's germline CDR1 is SGDLS and CDR2 YYNGEE. This CDR3 spans 15 amino acids. With V trimmed by 2 bases and J by 5 bases, 9 bases remained unmatched. The CDR3 here is CASSVGDRWSHEQYF. For the CDR3, the DNA is TGTGCCAGCAGCGTTGGGGACAGGTGGTCCCACGAGCAGTACTTC.

This rearrangement joins TRBV25-1 to TRBJ2-1; D perhaps matches TRBD1 (5 bases). The CDR3 covers 15 residues. The V gene lost 2 bases and the J gene lost 6 bases, with 14 bases spanning the gap. Germline loops: CDR1 MGHDK, CDR2 SYGVNS. As DNA, the CDR3 is TGTGCCAGCAGTGAAGGGCTCATAGGGGTCAATGAGCAGTTCTTC. It encodes CASSEGLIGVNEQFF.

This clonotype was seen a few times. J is TRBJ2-7 and V is TRBV7-9; 12 bases line up with TRBD1. V lost 5 bases to trimming and J lost 9 bases; unmatched junction nucleotides: 11. Germline CDR1 SEHNR, CDR2 FQNEAQ (reference sequence). This CDR3 comprises 15 residues. In DNA, the CDR3 is TGTGCCAGCAGCCCCCAGGAGGGACAGGGGGCCGGGCAGTACTTC. Residues: CASSPQEGQGAGQYF.

The CDR3 bases are TGTGCCAGCAGCTTCCAGGGCTCTCAGCCCCAGCATTTT. Translation gives CASSFQGSQPQHF. The V call is TRBV5-4, the J call TRBJ1-5, with a possible D match to TRBD1 (5 bases). CDR3 length: 13 amino acids. V was shortened by 2 bases and J by 6 bases, with 9 bases between the two germline ends. Germline-derived CDR1 and CDR2 are SGHNT and YYREEE (reference sequence).

V usage is TRBV11-2 and J usage is TRBJ2-4; 10 positions agree with TRBD1. This CDR3 spans 17 amino acids. Germline lookup yields CDR1 SGHAT and CDR2 FQNNGV. Trimming took 4 bases from V and 0 from J; bases not matched to a gene: 6. The CDR3 loop is CASSSRTGGIAKNIQYF. In DNA, the CDR3 is TGTGCCAGCAGCTCAAGGACAGGGGGAATAGCCAAAAACATTCAGTACTTC.

This sequence joins TRBV5-1 and TRBJ2-7; 7 bases line up with TRBD1. From germline, CDR1 is SGHRS and CDR2 YFSETQ. The CDR3 contains 13 residues. The V gene end was trimmed by 0 bases and the J gene end by 7 bases; junction bases not matched to a gene: 4. The CDR3 here is CASSLASGQEQYF. The CDR3, as DNA: TGCGCCAGCAGCTTGGCCTCGGGACAGGAGCAGTACTTC.

The V call is TRBV3-1, the J call TRBJ1-5; no firm D call. Trimming stripped 2 bases from V and 4 bases from J, with 6 bases between. Germline assignment: CDR1 LGHDT and CDR2 YNNKEL (reference sequence). The length of the CDR3 is 13 residues. The CDR3 loop is CASSQSGNQPQHF. CDR3 bases: TGTGCCAGCAGCCAATCGGGAAATCAGCCCCAGCATTTT.

V and J are TRBV19 and TRBJ2-2; TRBD2 agrees at 10 bases. V was pared by 4 bases and J by 4 bases, with 15 bases of the junction left unmatched. Germline assignment: CDR1 LNHDA and CDR2 SQIVND (reference sequence). The length of the CDR3 is 19 residues. The CDR3 nucleotides read TGTGCCAGTAGTAGTCGGACTTCTAGCGGGGGCCGCAGCACCGGGGAGCTGTTTTTT. Translation gives CASSSRTSSGGRSTGELFF.